This is a list of T cell receptor beta chains from one sample in a study of neoadjuvant nivolumab and ipilimumab in lung cancer. The method was immunoSEQ multiplex PCR; TCRdb's version includes in-frame clones alone and lacks a portion of them. Here the sample spans tens of thousands of clones, about 89% being singletons. The source material was blood, sampled before neoadjuvant nivolumab, alone or with ipilimumab. The receptor set was obtained from an adult with non-small cell lung cancer. Some clones in this sample may be carry-over from other donors' samples. The CDR3 runs from the conserved cysteine through the conserved F or W. A D gene is named only where the DNA matches it firmly. Not all rows give a size; the values are once, few, many and, for expanded clones, a class.

NA	TRBJ1-5	NA	TRBV12-2	CASRLDRGNQPQHF	TGTGCAAGTCGCTTAGACAGGGGCAATCAGCCCCAGCATTTT
TRBD1	TRBJ2-3	NA	TRBV2	CASTPLDRGATDTQYF	TGTGCCAGCACACCACTTGACAGGGGGGCCACAGATACGCAGTATTTT
TRBD1	TRBJ2-1	once	TRBV19	CASRTGQGRDEQFF	TGTGCCAGTAGGACCGGACAGGGCCGGGATGAGCAGTTCTTC
NA	TRBJ1-1	NA	TRBV5-1	CASSLEGGTEAFF	TGCGCCAGCAGCTTGGAGGGGGGGACTGAAGCTTTCTTT
NA	TRBJ1-1	NA	TRBV5-6	CASSLDGGAFF	TGTGCCAGCAGCTTGGACGGGGGAGCTTTCTTT
NA	TRBJ2-5	NA	TRBV7-6	CASSLVADSQETQYF	TGTGCCAGCAGCTTAGTTGCGGATAGCCAAGAGACCCAGTACTTC
TRBD1	TRBJ2-1	NA	TRBV6-6	CASSYPGTGEDEQFF	TGTGCCAGCAGTTACCCCGGGACAGGGGAGGATGAGCAGTTCTTC
NA	TRBJ1-1	NA	TRBV10-3	CAITLGGAGTEAFF	TGTGCCATCACCCTGGGGGGGGCAGGAACTGAAGCTTTCTTT
TRBD2	TRBJ2-7	NA	TRBV5-1	CASSPGLAAGRSYEQYF	TGCGCCAGCAGCCCGGGACTAGCGGCAGGGCGTTCTTACGAGCAGTACTTC
TRBD2	TRBJ2-7	NA	TRBV5-4	CASSLGTSGGYEQYF	TGTGCCAGCAGCCTCGGGACTAGCGGAGGGTACGAGCAGTACTTC
NA	TRBJ1-1	few	TRBV10-3	CAITQIINTEAFF	TGTGCCATCACCCAGATTATCAACACTGAAGCTTTCTTT
NA	TRBJ2-7	NA	TRBV5-1	CASSAGGLPYEQYF	TGCGCCAGCAGCGCGGGCGGCCTGCCCTACGAGCAGTACTTC
NA	TRBJ1-1	NA	TRBV4-2	CASSQEARAENTEAFF	TGTGCCAGCAGCCAAGAGGCCCGCGCGGAAAACACTGAAGCTTTCTTT
TRBD1	TRBJ2-7	NA	TRBV7-9	CASSLASGTGAYEQYF	TGTGCCAGCAGCTTAGCCTCCGGGACAGGGGCCTACGAGCAGTACTTC
NA	TRBJ1-1	NA	TRBV19	CASSIGSQGKAFF	TGTGCCAGTAGTATAGGTTCGCAGGGAAAAGCTTTCTTT
TRBD1	TRBJ2-5	NA	TRBV11-2	CASSPGQGAETQYF	TGTGCCAGCAGCCCAGGACAGGGGGCTGAGACCCAGTACTTC
NA	TRBJ2-3	NA	TRBV13	CASSANRAGEDTQYF	TGTGCCAGCAGCGCCAACAGGGCGGGAGAAGATACGCAGTATTTT
TRBD2	TRBJ2-2	NA	TRBV7-8	CASSSSPGGRFTGELFF	TGTGCCAGCAGCTCCTCGCCGGGCGGGAGGTTCACCGGGGAGCTGTTTTTT
NA	TRBJ2-5	NA	TRBV5-1	CASSPSSTQETQYF	TGCGCCAGCTCCCCATCATCTACCCAAGAGACCCAGTACTTC
TRBD2	TRBJ2-2	NA	TRBV29-1	CSVAGLAGGRGGELFF	TGCAGCGTGGCCGGACTAGCGGGAGGAAGAGGCGGGGAGCTGTTTTTT
TRBD2	TRBJ2-3	NA	TRBV5-4	CASSSSGGRYTDTQYF	TGTGCCAGCAGCTCTTCGGGAGGGCGATATACAGATACGCAGTATTTT
NA	TRBJ2-1	NA	TRBV15	CATSRDVGRVGEQFF	TGTGCCACCAGCAGAGATGTCGGCAGGGTTGGTGAGCAGTTCTTC
TRBD2	TRBJ2-1	NA	TRBV7-2	CASSFRASGRGEQFF	TGTGCCAGCAGCTTCCGGGCTAGCGGGAGGGGAGAGCAGTTCTTC
NA	TRBJ2-3	NA	TRBV11-2	CASSLEGVRTDTQYF	TGTGCCAGCAGCTTAGAGGGGGTGCGGACAGATACGCAGTATTTT
NA	TRBJ1-4	NA	TRBV5-1	CASRWGVNDEKLFF	TGCGCCAGCAGATGGGGGGTAAACGATGAAAAACTGTTTTTT
NA	TRBJ2-1	NA	TRBV9	CASSVGPADYNEQFF	TGTGCCAGCAGCGTAGGCCCAGCGGACTACAATGAGCAGTTCTTC
NA	TRBJ1-5	NA	TRBV7-8	CASRGQINQPQHF	TGTGCCAGCAGGGGTCAGATCAATCAGCCCCAGCATTTT
NA	TRBJ1-3	NA	TRBV2	CATPGFSGNTIYF	TGTGCCACCCCGGGGTTCTCTGGAAACACCATATATTTT
NA	TRBJ2-3	NA	TRBV5-1	CASSLAGTGAGDTQYF	TGCGCCAGCAGCTTGGCCGGAACGGGGGCGGGAGATACGCAGTATTTT
NA	TRBJ1-1	NA	TRBV27	CASSLYRANTEAFF	TGTGCCAGCAGTTTATATAGGGCGAACACTGAAGCTTTCTTT
TRBD2	TRBJ2-7	NA	TRBV18	CASSPEREKGEQYF	TGTGCCAGCTCACCAGAGCGGGAGAAAGGCGAGCAGTACTTC
NA	TRBJ2-7	NA	TRBV27	CASSFRQATYEQYF	TGTGCCAGCAGTTTCCGACAGGCCACCTACGAGCAGTACTTC
TRBD2	TRBJ2-2	NA	TRBV29-1	CSVEGLAGGTGELFF	TGCAGCGTTGAGGGACTAGCGGGTGGAACCGGGGAGCTGTTTTTT
TRBD2	TRBJ2-1	NA	TRBV4-1	CASSEERDSYNEQFF	TGCGCCAGCAGCGAGGAGCGGGATTCCTACAATGAGCAGTTCTTC
TRBD2	TRBJ2-5	NA	TRBV29-1	CSVSQSGRETQYF	TGCAGCGTTTCTCAAAGCGGGAGAGAGACCCAGTACTTC
NA	TRBJ1-2	NA	TRBV7-2	CASSPRDRLLYGYTF	TGTGCCAGCAGCCCAAGGGACCGCCTCCTCTATGGCTACACCTTC
TRBD1	TRBJ2-5	NA	TRBV30	CAWRGTGASAQYF	TGTGCCTGGAGAGGTACAGGGGCAAGTGCTCAGTACTTC
NA	TRBJ2-1	NA	TRBV2	CASSDFRGRDNEQFF	TGTGCCAGCAGTGACTTCCGGGGGCGGGACAATGAGCAGTTCTTC
NA	TRBJ1-1	NA	TRBV15	CATSRDALMNTEAFF	TGTGCCACCAGCAGAGATGCCCTTATGAACACTGAAGCTTTCTTT
NA	TRBJ2-3	NA	TRBV30	CAWSVSLGDTQYF	TGTGCCTGGAGTGTATCACTAGGGGATACGCAGTATTTT
NA	TRBJ2-7	NA	TRBV5-1	CASSLGAHEQYF	TGCGCCAGCAGCTTGGGGGCCCACGAGCAGTACTTC
TRBD1	TRBJ2-2	NA	TRBV9	CASSATGTANTGELFF	TGTGCCAGCAGCGCCACCGGGACAGCCAACACCGGGGAGCTGTTTTTT
NA	TRBJ2-3	NA	TRBV18	CASSPPDVASSDTQYF	TGTGCCAGCTCACCTCCCGACGTTGCTAGCTCAGATACGCAGTATTTT